Shown below are 28 T cell receptor beta chains from a single sample sequenced in a study of T cell responses to AZD1222 COVID-19 vaccine. The protocol was immunoSEQ multiplex PCR, while the TCRdb copy is restricted to in-frame clones and leaves out a portion. The repertoire includes 200,000 to 250,000 clones, roughly 94% of them detected once, and around 1.5% sits in the top ten. This specimen was peripheral blood, taken 28 days after the second dose of the MenACWY control vaccine. The source is an adult who received the MenACWY meningococcal vaccine as a control.

The chain combines TRBV7-9 with TRBJ2-2; TRBD2 aligns across 14 bases. The CDR3 contains 18 residues. Germline V gene sequence: CDR1 SEHNR, CDR2 FQNEAQ (reference sequence). V trimming: 4 bases; J trimming: 3 bases; junction bases outside the gene matches: 7. The chain's CDR3 is CASSSPGLAGEDTGELFF. The CDR3 DNA is TGTGCCAGCAGCTCGCCGGGACTAGCGGGAGAGGACACCGGGGAGCTGTTTTTT.

This chain links TRBV7-9 with TRBJ2-7, with 14 bases identical to TRBD2. This CDR3 region has 16 residues. Looked up from germline, CDR1 is SEHNR and CDR2 is FQNEAQ (reference sequence). V lost 5 bases to trimming and J lost 1 base; unmatched junction nucleotides: 4. The CDR3 reads CASSGLAGGPSYEQYF. CDR3 sequence (DNA): TGTGCCAGCAGCGGACTAGCGGGAGGCCCTTCCTACGAGCAGTACTTC.

V and J are TRBV19 and TRBJ1-5; 7 bases fit TRBD1. The germline CDR1 and CDR2 sequences are LNHDA and SQIVND (reference sequence). V lost 7 bases and J lost 1; bases outside the gene matches: 7. The length of the CDR3 is 15 residues. CDR3 nucleotide sequence: TGTGCCAGTACCCAGGGGGGATTCAGCAATCAGCCCCAGCATTTT. It specifies CASTQGGFSNQPQHF.

This rearrangement joins TRBV6-5 to TRBJ1-2, with D perhaps TRBD1 (5 bases). The CDR3 sequence is 14 residues long. V lost 8 bases and J 6 bases, leaving 19 bases between the germline ends. CDR1 is MNHEY, CDR2 SVGAGI, per germline. CDR3: CASWGEPYLHGYTF. CDR3 bases: TGTGCCAGCTGGGGGGAGCCCTACCTACATGGCTACACCTTC.

The rearrangement links TRBV28 to TRBJ1-2; maybe TRBD1 (6 bases). Looked up from germline, CDR1 is MDHEN and CDR2 is SYDVKM. CDR3 length: 14 residues. Trimming stripped 6 bases from V and 6 bases from J, with 17 bases between. CDR3 sequence: CASRKLGGVDGYTF. The CDR3 coding sequence is TGTGCCAGCAGGAAGTTAGGGGGGGTAGATGGCTACACCTTC.

The V gene is TRBV6-4, the J gene TRBJ2-7; D gene uncertain. Germline values: CDR1 MRHNA, CDR2 SNTAGT. This CDR3 is 13 amino acids long. With 4 bases removed from V and 6 bases from J, the gap between germline ends came to 13 bases. The CDR3 bases are TGTGCCAGCAGTGGGGATAGCTCTTGCGAGCAGTACTTC. Translated: CASSGDSSCEQYF.

The chain uses TRBV7-9 and TRBJ2-1, with 9 bases identical to TRBD1. CDR1 and CDR2 from the germline V gene are SEHNR and FQNEAQ (reference sequence). The CDR3 sequence is 17 residues long. The trim removed 1 base at V and 5 bases at J, leaving 9 bases unmatched. As DNA, the CDR3 is TGTGCCAGCAGCTTAGGAATGGGACAGGGTACGAACAATGAGCAGTTCTTC. Its translation is CASSLGMGQGTNNEQFF. Complete variable domain (other parts from reference TRBV7-9 and TRBJ2-1): DTGVSQNPRHKITKRGQNVTFRCDPISEHNRLYWYRQTLGQGPEFLTYFQNEAQLEKSRLLSDRFSAERPKGSFSTLEIQRTEQGDSAMYLCASSLGMGQGTNNEQFFGPGTRLTVL.

Worth noting for this clone: One end of the junction does not line up with germline, which may come from a read error. The chain joins TRBV7-7 to TRBJ2-1, with 12 bases identical to TRBD2. Germline loops: CDR1 SSHAT, CDR2 FNYEAQ (reference sequence). This CDR3 comprises 17 residues. The CDR3 coding sequence is TGTGCTAGCAGCCCCCAGACTAGCGGGAGCTCCTACAATGAGCAGTTCTTC. It specifies CASSPQTSGSSYNEQFF.

The gene calls are TRBV19 and TRBJ1-5, with D unclear. CDR1 is LNHDA and CDR2 is SQIVND in the germline V gene (reference sequence). The V end lost 3 bases, the J end lost 6 bases, and 15 bases lay between the germline ends. The CDR3 runs 15 residues. The CDR3 nucleotides are TGTGCCAGTAGTATCCCGACCGATCTGGTTCAGCCCCAGCATTTT. Translation: CASSIPTDLVQPQHF.

The chain uses TRBV5-4 and TRBJ2-2; D may be TRBD1 or TRBD2 (5 bases each). Looked up from germline, CDR1 is SGHNT and CDR2 is YYREEE (reference sequence). CDR3 length: 15 residues. V lost 4 bases and J lost 9, with 19 bases in between. The CDR3 region has the DNA TGTGCCAGCAGCCCGACGATGGGGGACCACCGGGAGCTGTTTTTT. This sequence encodes CASSPTMGDHRELFF.

The rearrangement joins TRBV6-2 or TRBV6-3 to TRBJ2-3; D is undetermined. Trimming took 4 bases from V and 2 from J, leaving 10 bases between them. The CDR3 covers 14 residues. From germline, CDR1 is MNHEY and CDR2 SVGEGT. CDR3 bases: TGTGCCAGCAGTTCCGACGTTACCACAGATACGCAGTATTTT. Translated: CASSSDVTTDTQYF.

This clone was detected once. The J gene is TRBJ1-2, the V gene TRBV2, with 8 bases aligning to TRBD1. This CDR3 comprises 15 residues. The germline V gene has CDR1 SNHLY and CDR2 FYNNEI. J gave up 8 bases and V 6 bases, and 14 bases lay outside the gene matches. CDR3 nucleotide sequence: TGTGCCAGCAGGTTGGGACAGGTGGGGCGGGGCGGCTACACCTTC. It yields the protein CASRLGQVGRGGYTF. Full variable domain (remainder filled in from reference TRBV2 and TRBJ1-2): EPEVTQTPSHQVTQMGQEVILRCVPISNHLYFYWYRQILGQKVEFLVSFYNNEISEKSEIFDDQFSVERPDGSNFTLKIRSTKLEDSAMYFCASRLGQVGRGGYTFGSGTRLTVV.

V and J are TRBV11-2 and TRBJ2-1, with 8 bases matching TRBD2. After removal of 1 base from V and 5 bases from J, the junction contained 4 bases not matched to a gene. The length of the CDR3 is 15 residues. CDR1 and CDR2 from the germline V gene are SGHAT and FQNNGV. The CDR3 sequence: CASSLVGGGNNEQFF. CDR3 nucleotides: TGTGCCAGCAGCTTAGTCGGGGGGGGAAACAATGAGCAGTTCTTC.

V usage is TRBV30 and J usage is TRBJ2-4; possible D gene TRBD2, 5 bases. V lost 2 bases and J 8 bases, leaving 10 bases between the germline ends. This CDR3 is built from 12 residues. The germline gives CDR1 GTSNPN, CDR2 SVGIG (reference sequence). The CDR3 nucleotides are TGTGCCTGGAGTACATCCGGGGACATTCAGTACTTC. It codes for CAWSTSGDIQYF.

This clone was detected once. The V call is TRBV14, the J call TRBJ1-2; TRBD1 might be the D (6 bases). Germline CDR1 reads SGHDN; CDR2 reads FVKESK. Trimming shortened V by 0 bases and J by 7 bases, and 9 bases separated the two germline ends. This CDR3 spans 13 amino acids. The CDR3 DNA follows: TGTGCCAGCAGCCAAGATCCAGGGGTTGGCTACACCTTC. This translates into CASSQDPGVGYTF.

This chain joins TRBV3-1 (or the pseudogene TRBV3-2) and TRBJ1-2; 7 bases line up with TRBD1. The CDR3 consists of 14 residues. Germline CDR1 LGHDT, CDR2 YNNKEL (reference sequence). J lost 7 bases, V lost 3 bases, and 8 bases had no gene match. The CDR3 region has the DNA TGTGCCAGCAGCCAGGGACAGTCAGAATCTGGCTACACCTTC. Its translation: CASSQGQSESGYTF.

The CDR3 protein is CSASISALTNEKLFF. The CDR3 DNA follows: TGCAGTGCTAGTATTTCCGCTTTGACTAATGAAAAACTGTTTTTT. This sequence joins TRBV20-1 and TRBJ1-4; D remains ambiguous. V lost 3 bases to trimming and J lost 2 bases, with 13 bases between them. The CDR3 sequence is 15 residues long. The V gene's germline CDR1 is DFQATT and CDR2 SNEGSKA (reference sequence).

This chain connects TRBV10-3 to TRBJ2-7, with TRBD1 identical over 7 bases. The germline gives CDR1 ENHRY, CDR2 SYGVKD. The CDR3 loop spans 12 amino acids. Unmatched junction bases numbered 7, after V lost 9 bases and J lost 5 bases. In DNA form, the CDR3 reads TGTGCCATTAACAGGGGAAGGGACGAGCAGTACTTC. This translates into CAINRGRDEQYF.

The genes are TRBV6-4 and TRBJ2-3, with 12 bases fitting TRBD2. The junction had 7 bases not matched to a gene; V was cut back by 0 bases and J by 3 bases. Germline V gene sequence: CDR1 MRHNA, CDR2 SNTAGT. The CDR3 is 18 amino acids. The CDR3 loop reads CASSDSPSTSGGTDTQYF. The CDR3 nucleotides read TGTGCCAGCAGTGACTCCCCTTCTACTAGCGGGGGGACAGATACGCAGTATTTT.

V and J are TRBV5-4 and TRBJ2-7, with D unresolved. The CDR3 consists of 13 residues. In germline, CDR1 is SGHNT, CDR2 YYREEE (reference sequence). Trimming cost V 0 bases and J 3 bases, with 7 bases left between them. The CDR3 spells CASSLGGGYEQYF. The DNA of the CDR3 is TGTGCCAGCAGCTTGGGGGGTGGCTACGAGCAGTACTTC.

The genes are TRBV7-8 and TRBJ2-3; D remains unclear. There are 14 residues in the CDR3. Germline CDR1 SGHVS, CDR2 FQNEAQ. V was shortened by 0 bases and J by 7 bases, with 11 bases between the two germline ends. CDR3 DNA sequence: TGTGCCAGCAGCTTAGCAACCTCAACTAATACGCAGTATTTT. As protein: CASSLATSTNTQYF.

The chain is built from TRBV9 and TRBJ1-3; perhaps TRBD1 as D (6 bases). Per the germline V gene, CDR1 is SGDLS and CDR2 is YYNGEE. The CDR3 spans 19 residues. V dropped 5 bases and J dropped 1 base, with 25 bases sitting between them. The CDR3 DNA follows: TGTGCCAGCAGTCCCGTTCTCCCAGGGGTGGGGAGTTCTGGAAACACCATATATTTT. It is translated as CASSPVLPGVGSSGNTIYF. Together with reference TRBV9 and TRBJ1-3, the CDR3 gives the full variable domain: DSGVTQTPKHLITATGQRVTLRCSPRSGDLSVYWYQQSLDQGLQFLIQYYNGEERAKGNILERFSAQQFPDLHSELNLSSLELGDSALYFCASSPVLPGVGSSGNTIYFGEGSWLTVV.

V gene TRBV4-2 combines with J gene TRBJ1-4; D uncertain. Per germline, CDR1 LGHNA and CDR2 YNFKEQ. The CDR3 loop spans 16 amino acids. V was clipped by 0 bases and J by 0 bases, with 8 bases between them. This CDR3 is CASSQDRGSTNEKLFF. The CDR3 nucleotides read TGTGCCAGCAGCCAAGATCGGGGATCAACTAATGAAAAACTGTTTTTT.

This rearrangement joins TRBV5-1 to TRBJ2-2; 8 bases are a match to TRBD2. V was clipped by 5 bases and J by 6 bases; unmatched bases: 6. This CDR3 comprises 14 residues. In germline, CDR1 is SGHRS, CDR2 YFSETQ. The CDR3 sequence is CASRRGGQSGELFF. In DNA, the CDR3 is TGCGCCAGCAGACGCGGGGGGCAGTCCGGGGAGCTGTTTTTT.

CDR3 DNA sequence: TGTGCCAGCAGCTTGGTGGGCAGCCGCACAGATACGCAGTATTTT. Translation gives CASSLVGSRTDTQYF. This chain links TRBV5-5 with TRBJ2-3, with D hard to call. This CDR3 comprises 15 residues. The germline V gene encodes CDR1 SGHKS and CDR2 YYEKEE (reference sequence). Trimming removed 0 bases from V and 1 base from J, with 9 bases in between.

This clone was observed a single time. V and J are TRBV24-1 and TRBJ2-2; D assignment may be TRBD1 or TRBD2 (5 bases each). The germline CDR1 and CDR2 sequences are KGHDR and SFDVKD. V was pared by 2 bases and J by 1 base, with 13 bases between. The CDR3 sequence is 17 residues long. This chain's CDR3 is CATSDWKGSLNTGELFF. DNA for the CDR3: TGTGCCACCAGTGATTGGAAGGGGAGTTTGAACACCGGGGAGCTGTTTTTT.

CDR3 in amino acids: CASSQFGRTSGYNEQFF. CDR3 DNA sequence: TGTGCCAGCAGCCAGTTTGGTCGGACTAGCGGCTACAATGAGCAGTTCTTC. This chain links TRBV14 with TRBJ2-1, with 10 bases identical to TRBD2. Germline V lookup: CDR1 SGHDN, CDR2 FVKESK. The CDR3 runs 17 residues. The V gene end was trimmed by 3 bases and the J gene end by 3 bases; junction bases not matched to a gene: 8.

The chain carries TRBV6-6 and TRBJ1-5; no definite D call. Trimming removed 5 bases from V and 7 bases from J, with 12 bases in between. Germline assignment: CDR1 MNHNY and CDR2 SVGAGI (reference sequence). This CDR3 contains 13 residues. The CDR3 DNA is TGTGCCAGCAGTCCTGGCGGGAAACAGCCCCAGCATTTT. It specifies CASSPGGKQPQHF.